One and the same sample provided the 6 T cell receptor beta chains below, sequenced in a study of glioma-infiltrating T cells after dendritic cell vaccination. Sequencing used immunoSEQ multiplex PCR; TCRdb keeps in-frame clones, though not all of them. The sample has over 90,000 clones; roughly 80% are singletons. Time point: after dendritic cell vaccination, including at tumor progression/relapse. The source material was blood, sampled after dendritic cell vaccination. The source is a human donor with glioblastoma.

This chain uses TRBV6-5 with TRBJ2-7; 7 nucleotides agree with TRBD2. Germline values: CDR1 MNHEY, CDR2 SVGAGI. CDR3 size: 16 residues. With V trimmed by 4 bases and J by 3 bases, 12 bases remained unmatched. CDR3 sequence reads: CASSSAKRDYNYEQYF. The CDR3 DNA sequence: TGTGCCAGCAGTTCCGCAAAGAGGGACTACAACTACGAGCAGTACTTC.

This chain joins TRBV10-3 and TRBJ2-7, with TRBD1 matching over 8 bases. CDR1 and CDR2 (germline): ENHRY, SYGVKD. The V gene end was trimmed by 7 bases and the J gene end by 3 bases; junction bases not matched to a gene: 8. There are 14 residues in the CDR3. The CDR3 DNA reads as TGTGCCATCAATAACAGGGGGACTGACTACGAGCAGTACTTC. Translating gives CAINNRGTDYEQYF.

The chain has TRBV7-3 and TRBJ1-1; weak D call: TRBD1 (6 bases). The CDR3 is made up of 13 amino acids. The germline V and J ends were trimmed by 5 bases and 4 bases, with 11 bases remaining between them. From germline, CDR1 is SGHTA and CDR2 FQGTGA. The CDR3 DNA follows: TGTGCCAGCAGCAGTACAGGGAGCACTGAAGCTTTCTTT. As protein: CASSSTGSTEAFF.

The gene calls are TRBV28 and TRBJ2-7; 7 nucleotides align to TRBD1. Germline trimming cut 2 bases from V and 0 bases from J; bases unmatched to any gene: 1. The CDR3 runs 14 residues. Germline loops: CDR1 MDHEN, CDR2 SYDVKM. The DNA of the CDR3 is TGTGCCAGCAGTTTAGCAGGGGGCTCCTACGAGCAGTACTTC. Translated, it gives CASSLAGGSYEQYF.

The chain is built from TRBV18 and TRBJ2-7; maybe TRBD2 (5 bases). This CDR3 is 13 amino acids long. CDR1 is KGHSH and CDR2 is LQKENI in the germline V gene. V was clipped by 2 bases and J by 5 bases, with 10 bases between them. CDR3: CASSPGSGDEQYF. The CDR3, as DNA: TGTGCCAGCTCACCAGGGTCCGGGGACGAGCAGTACTTC.

The chain couples TRBV7-9 to TRBJ1-5, with unresolved D. V was clipped by 5 bases and J by 0 bases, with 8 bases between them. Germline assignment: CDR1 SEHNR and CDR2 FQNEAQ (reference sequence). CDR3 length equals 14 residues. CDR3 in amino acids: CASSPSYSNQPQHF. The CDR3 bases are TGTGCCAGCAGCCCCAGTTATAGCAATCAGCCCCAGCATTTT.